Presented here are 19 T cell receptor beta chains from one specimen sequenced in a study of shared clonotypes between healthy human individuals. Using immunoSEQ multiplex PCR, the repertoire was profiled, and TCRdb retains in-frame clones only, with some absent. The data hold over a million clones, with approximately 80% observed a single time. Specimen: memory CD4+ T cells from PBMCs. Subset noted: CD45RA-negative fraction. These receptor sequences come from a man between 18 and 35 years old in good health. Some clones in this sample may be carry-over from other donors' samples.

V gene TRBV7-2 combines with J gene TRBJ1-4; D unresolved. CDR3 size: 11 residues. Germline CDR1 and CDR2: SGHTA and FQGNSA. V lost 2 bases to trimming and J lost 10 bases, with 5 bases between them. Here the CDR3 reads CASSLSGKLFF. CDR3 coding DNA: TGTGCCAGCAGCTTAAGTGGAAAACTGTTTTTT. The full variable domain, completed using reference TRBV7-2 and TRBJ1-4, is GAGVSQSPSNKVTEKGKDVELRCDPISGHTALYWYRQSLGQGLEFLIYFQGNSAPDKSGLPSDRFSAERTGGSVSTLTIQRTQQEDSAVYLCASSLSGKLFFGSGTQLSVL.

This clone was seen more than once but under ten times. The sample has other DNA sequences that encode this CDR3 too. The chain's CDR3 is CASTPGTSGYEQYF. The CDR3 bases are TGTGCCAGCACCCCCGGGACTAGCGGTTACGAGCAGTACTTC. The V gene is TRBV28, the J gene TRBJ2-7; 11 nucleotides align to TRBD2. The CDR3 is 14 amino acids. Per the germline V gene, CDR1 is MDHEN and CDR2 is SYDVKM. J was trimmed by 4 bases and V by 7 bases; bases with no gene match: 6.

The V call is TRBV2, the J call TRBJ2-7, with 11 nucleotides matching TRBD1. V shed 6 bases, J shed 1 base, and the junction held 5 bases outside the gene matches. Germline V gene data show CDR1 as SNHLY and CDR2 as FYNNEI. The CDR3 is made up of 15 amino acids. As DNA, the CDR3 is TGTGCCAGCAGAGCCGGGACAGGGGGGTCCTACGAGCAGTACTTC. Encoded protein: CASRAGTGGSYEQYF.

This clone was counted a few times. The CDR3 nucleotides are TGTGCCACCACCCGAGATGGGGGCCAGCCCCAGCATTTT. This gives the protein CATTRDGGQPQHF. The rearrangement joins TRBV2 to TRBJ1-5; a weak D match, TRBD1 (6 bases). Trimming pared 10 bases from V and 7 bases from J, leaving 17 bases between. The CDR3 loop spans 13 amino acids. Looked up from germline, CDR1 is SNHLY and CDR2 is FYNNEI.

V usage is TRBV2 and J usage is TRBJ1-5; possibly TRBD1 for D (5 bases). V was clipped by 8 bases and J by 0 bases, with 8 bases between them. In germline, CDR1 is SNHLY, CDR2 FYNNEI. The length of the CDR3 is 13 residues. The CDR3 region is CASLGASNQPQHF. Written as DNA, the CDR3 is TGTGCCAGCCTAGGGGCTAGCAATCAGCCCCAGCATTTT.

V gene TRBV19 combines with J gene TRBJ2-4; 7 bases map to TRBD2. The ends lost 3 bases at V and 0 bases at J; junction bases unmatched: 5. Germline loops: CDR1 LNHDA, CDR2 SQIVND (reference sequence). This CDR3 region has 16 residues. The CDR3 here is CASSIGGVIAKNIQYF. The DNA for the CDR3 is TGTGCCAGTAGTATTGGGGGGGTTATAGCCAAAAACATTCAGTACTTC.

This clone was found a few times. This chain connects TRBV14 to TRBJ2-3; TRBD2 matches 9 bases. J was trimmed by 1 base and V by 3 bases; bases with no gene match: 20. Germline loops: CDR1 SGHDN, CDR2 FVKESK. The CDR3 has 21 residues. CDR3 nucleotide sequence: TGTGCCAGCAGCCATACCTTTTTTTTGGCGGGAGGGCCGACTGGCACAGATACGCAGTATTTT. Its protein is CASSHTFFLAGGPTGTDTQYF.

With regard to this clone: It is likely a read error: a sequence one base away is far more abundant. The sample carries other DNA sequences with the same CDR3. The V call is TRBV11-2, the J call TRBJ1-1, with D perhaps matching TRBD1 (6 bases). There are 13 residues in the CDR3. CDR1 is SGHAT, CDR2 FQNNGV, per germline. Trimming took 5 bases from V and 1 from J, leaving 8 bases between them. CDR3 loop: CASSPGQNTEAFF. CDR3 nucleotide sequence: TGTGCCAGCAGCCCGGGACAGAACACTGAAGCTTTCTTT.

The CDR3: CSPSREETQYF. CDR3 coding DNA: TGCAGCCCATCCCGCGAAGAGACCCAGTACTTC. V and J are TRBV20-1 and TRBJ2-5, with no clear D. CDR1 DFQATT and CDR2 SNEGSKA come from the germline V gene (reference sequence). This CDR3 spans 11 amino acids.

The chain's CDR3 is CASSSPGQNEKLFF. CDR3 nucleotide sequence: TGTGCCAGCAGCTCTCCGGGACAGAATGAAAAACTGTTTTTT. V and J are TRBV5-4 and TRBJ1-4; 7 bases agree with TRBD1. Germline V lookup: CDR1 SGHNT, CDR2 YYREEE (reference sequence). The V and J ends lost 3 bases and 5 bases, in that order; junction bases with no gene match: 4. The CDR3 runs to 14 residues.

This clone showed up just a few times. The rearrangement joins TRBV18 to TRBJ2-2; D might be TRBD1 or TRBD2, each matching 5 bases. Germline V CDR1 and CDR2: KGHSH, LQKENI. V dropped 0 bases and J dropped 1 base, with 9 bases sitting between them. The CDR3 runs 16 residues. The CDR3 DNA is TGTGCCAGCTCACCACCGCTTGGGGGGAACACCGGGGAGCTGTTTTTT. Protein product: CASSPPLGGNTGELFF.

V and J are TRBV2 and TRBJ1-2; the D is unclear. Germline loops: CDR1 SNHLY, CDR2 FYNNEI. With 6 bases removed from V and 2 bases from J, the gap between germline ends came to 16 bases. The CDR3 spans 15 residues. CDR3: CASRYEWQDNYGYTF. The CDR3 region has the DNA TGTGCCAGCAGATACGAGTGGCAGGACAACTATGGCTACACCTTC.

The rearrangement links TRBV5-1 to TRBJ2-3, with 8 bases lining up with TRBD1. V was clipped by 3 bases and J by 0 bases; unmatched bases: 12. There are 18 residues in the CDR3. Germline-derived CDR1 and CDR2 are SGHRS and YFSETQ. As DNA, the CDR3 is TGCGCCAGCAGCTCCAGAGCCCGGACAGGGCTAAGCACAGATACGCAGTATTTT. The encoded protein is CASSSRARTGLSTDTQYF. Complete variable domain (other parts from reference TRBV5-1 and TRBJ2-3): KAGVTQTPRYLIKTRGQQVTLSCSPISGHRSVSWYQQTPGQGLQFLFEYFSETQRNKGNFPGRFSGRQFSNSRSEMNVSTLELGDSALYLCASSSRARTGLSTDTQYFGPGTRLTVL.

The rearrangement joins TRBV6-4 to TRBJ1-2; 10 bases line up with TRBD1. This CDR3 region has 18 residues. The J segment lost 0 bases and the V segment lost 7 bases, leaving 14 bases of the junction unmatched. The germline V gene encodes CDR1 MRHNA and CDR2 SNTAGT. The CDR3 DNA is TGTGCCAGCATCCCCGGGACAGGGGTATTATTGTCTAACTATGGCTACACCTTC. This encodes CASIPGTGVLLSNYGYTF.

This sequence joins TRBV7-2 and TRBJ1-5; TRBD1 aligns across 7 bases. Germline loops: CDR1 SGHTA, CDR2 FQGNSA. V was clipped by 5 bases and J by 4 bases; unmatched bases: 8. The CDR3 has 15 residues. The CDR3 region has the DNA TGTGCCAGCAGCCAGGAGGGGGCTGGGAATCAGCCCCAGCATTTT. The encoded protein is CASSQEGAGNQPQHF.

This chain connects TRBV6-5 to TRBJ1-2; possibly TRBD1 for D (5 bases). Per germline, CDR1 MNHEY and CDR2 SVGAGI. CDR3 length: 15 amino acids. V was pared by 2 bases and J by 1 base, with 11 bases between. CDR3: CASSYGGAYNYGYTF. The CDR3 DNA follows: TGTGCCAGCAGTTACGGAGGGGCCTATAACTATGGCTACACCTTC.

This clone was seen only a few times. V gene TRBV28 combines with J gene TRBJ1-5; D gene ambiguous. With 2 bases removed from V and 3 bases from J, the gap between germline ends came to 5 bases. The CDR3 is made up of 13 amino acids. The germline V gene has CDR1 MDHEN and CDR2 SYDVKM. Written as DNA, the CDR3 is TGTGCCAGCAGTTTACCCCTCAATCAGCCCCAGCATTTT. It yields the protein CASSLPLNQPQHF.

This sequence joins TRBV6-1 and TRBJ1-5, with TRBD1 matching over 9 bases. With V trimmed by 5 bases and J by 9 bases, 8 bases remained unmatched. Germline CDR1 and CDR2: MNHNS and SASEGT. The CDR3 length is 14 residues. CDR3 in amino acids: CASSLGQGTWPQHF. In DNA form, the CDR3 reads TGTGCCAGCAGTTTAGGACAGGGGACCTGGCCCCAGCATTTT.

The gene calls are TRBV19 and TRBJ1-3; D perhaps matches TRBD1 (5 bases). Germline values: CDR1 LNHDA, CDR2 SQIVND (reference sequence). CDR3 size: 14 residues. V lost 2 bases and J 3 bases, leaving 8 bases between the germline ends. This CDR3 reads CASSISQDGNTIYF. CDR3 DNA sequence: TGTGCCAGTAGTATATCACAGGATGGAAACACCATATATTTT.